A single TCR beta chain is shown here with its context. Its target is not known. The sample originates from a study of cytomegalovirus exposure and HLA in healthy donors. Study-wide points: Later findings reportedly placed an Asian-associated ancestry cluster below the roughly 700-donor mean for N-insertions.

The primer mix had 60 Vbeta and 13 Jbeta primers. Profiling relied on immunoSEQ multiplex PCR, and the TCRdb table lists in-frame clones only, not all of them. The table has roughly 190,000 clones, approximately 86% seen once. The CDR3 is made up of 14 amino acids. Per the germline V gene, CDR1 is MGHRA and CDR2 is YSYEKL. Trimming cost V 4 bases and J 4 bases; bases outside gene matches: 5. This sequence originates from a boy younger than 10 in good health and CMV-seronegative. The specimen sequenced was PBMCs. This rearrangement joins TRBV4-1 to TRBJ2-5, with 8 bases lining up with TRBD2. CDR3: CASSRAGGPETQYF. The CDR3 bases are TGCGCCAGCAGCCGCGCGGGGGGCCCAGAGACCCAGTACTTC.